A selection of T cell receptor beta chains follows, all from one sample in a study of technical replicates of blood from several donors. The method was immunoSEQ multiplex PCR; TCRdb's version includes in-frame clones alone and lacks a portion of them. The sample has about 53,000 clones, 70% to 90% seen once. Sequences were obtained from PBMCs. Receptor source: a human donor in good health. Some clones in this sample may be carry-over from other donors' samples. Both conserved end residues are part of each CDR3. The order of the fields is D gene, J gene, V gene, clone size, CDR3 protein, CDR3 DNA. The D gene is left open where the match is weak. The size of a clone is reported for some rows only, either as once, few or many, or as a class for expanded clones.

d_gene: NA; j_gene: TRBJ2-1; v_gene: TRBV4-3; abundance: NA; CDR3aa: CASSENHNEQFF; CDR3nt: TGCGCCAGCAGCGAGAATCACAATGAGCAGTTCTTC
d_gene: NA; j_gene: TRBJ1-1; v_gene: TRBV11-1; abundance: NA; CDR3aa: CASNPPGERTEAFF; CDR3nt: TGTGCCAGTAACCCCCCGGGAGAGCGCACTGAAGCTTTCTTT
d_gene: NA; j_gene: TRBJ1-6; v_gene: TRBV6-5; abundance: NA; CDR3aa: CASTLGWGLGSPLHF; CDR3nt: TGTGCCAGCACCCTGGGGTGGGGCTTGGGTTCACCCCTCCACTTT
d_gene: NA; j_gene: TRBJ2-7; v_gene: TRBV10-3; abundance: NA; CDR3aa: CASLDSSSYEQYF; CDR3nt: TGTGCCAGCCTGGACTCTAGCTCCTACGAGCAGTACTTC
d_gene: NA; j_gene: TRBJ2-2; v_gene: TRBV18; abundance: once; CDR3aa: CASSPLRESAGELFF; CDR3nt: TGTGCCAGCTCACCGCTACGAGAAAGCGCCGGGGAGCTGTTTTTT
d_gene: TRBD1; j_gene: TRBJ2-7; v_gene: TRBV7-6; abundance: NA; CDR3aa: CASSKRQGAAGGYEQYF; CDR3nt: TGTGCCAGCAGCAAGAGACAGGGGGCGGCGGGAGGATACGAGCAGTACTTC
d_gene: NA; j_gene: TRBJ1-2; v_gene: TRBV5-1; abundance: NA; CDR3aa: CASSLDSSQGGGYTF; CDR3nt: TGCGCCAGCAGCCTGGACAGTTCCCAAGGGGGTGGCTACACCTTC
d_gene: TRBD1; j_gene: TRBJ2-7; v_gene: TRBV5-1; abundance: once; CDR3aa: CASSSRDRGNEQYF; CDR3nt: TGCGCCAGCAGCTCCCGGGACAGGGGTAACGAGCAGTACTTC
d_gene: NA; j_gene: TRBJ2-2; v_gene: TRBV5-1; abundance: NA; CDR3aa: CASQLLAVNTGELFF; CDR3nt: TGCGCCAGCCAGTTATTAGCGGTAAACACCGGGGAGCTGTTTTTT
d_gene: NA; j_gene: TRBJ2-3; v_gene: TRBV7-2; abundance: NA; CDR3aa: CASSLVYRGQYF; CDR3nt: TGTGCCAGCAGCTTAGTCTACCGGGGGCAGTATTTT
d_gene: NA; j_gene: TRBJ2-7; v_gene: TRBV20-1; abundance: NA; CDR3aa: CSASLAYEQYF; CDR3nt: TGCAGTGCTAGTCTAGCGTACGAGCAGTACTTC
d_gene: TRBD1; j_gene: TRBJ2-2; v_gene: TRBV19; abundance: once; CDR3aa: CASSMGQTVTGELFF; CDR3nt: TGTGCCAGTAGTATGGGACAGACGGTCACCGGGGAGCTGTTTTTT
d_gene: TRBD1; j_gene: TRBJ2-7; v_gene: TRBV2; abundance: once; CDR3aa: CARRDRGYEQYF; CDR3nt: TGTGCCAGACGGGACAGGGGTTACGAGCAGTACTTC
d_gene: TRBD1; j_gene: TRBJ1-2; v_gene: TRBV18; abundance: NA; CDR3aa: CASSPSWTGGGYTF; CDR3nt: TGTGCCAGCTCACCATCCTGGACAGGGGGCGGCTACACCTTC
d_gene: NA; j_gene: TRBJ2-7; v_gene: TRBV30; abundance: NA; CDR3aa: CAWSVPRGQKYEQYF; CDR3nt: TGTGCCTGGAGTGTCCCCCGAGGACAGAAATACGAGCAGTACTTC
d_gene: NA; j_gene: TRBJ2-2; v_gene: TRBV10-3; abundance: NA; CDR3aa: CAISRTENTGELFF; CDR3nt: TGTGCCATCAGCCGGACAGAGAACACCGGGGAGCTGTTTTTT
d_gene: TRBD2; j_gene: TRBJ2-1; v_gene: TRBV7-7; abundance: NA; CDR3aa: CASSLEGGPGNEQFF; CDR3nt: TGTGCCAGCAGCTTAGAGGGAGGGCCGGGGAATGAGCAGTTCTTC
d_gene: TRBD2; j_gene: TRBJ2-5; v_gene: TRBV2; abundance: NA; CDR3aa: CASSEFILAGGIQTQYF; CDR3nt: TGTGCCAGCAGTGAATTTATACTAGCGGGAGGGATACAGACCCAGTACTTC
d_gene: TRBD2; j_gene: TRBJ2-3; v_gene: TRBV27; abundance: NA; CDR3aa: CASSSLAGALGTDTQYF; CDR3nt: TGTGCCAGCAGTTCGCTAGCGGGGGCTCTAGGCACAGATACGCAGTATTTT
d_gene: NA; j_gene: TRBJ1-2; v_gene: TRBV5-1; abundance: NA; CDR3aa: CASRQTLSFYGYTF; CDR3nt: TGCGCCAGCCGACAGACACTGTCCTTCTATGGCTACACCTTC
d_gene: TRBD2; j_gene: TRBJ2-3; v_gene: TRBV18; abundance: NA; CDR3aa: CAGASGVTDTQYF; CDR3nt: TGTGCCGGCGCTAGCGGGGTCACAGATACGCAGTATTTT
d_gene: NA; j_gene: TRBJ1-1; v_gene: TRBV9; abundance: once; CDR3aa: CASSVVGENTEAFF; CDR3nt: TGTGCCAGCAGCGTAGTCGGGGAGAACACTGAAGCTTTCTTT
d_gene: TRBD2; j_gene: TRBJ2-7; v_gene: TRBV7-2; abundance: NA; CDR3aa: CASSPTSGSSSYEQYF; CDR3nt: TGTGCCAGCAGCCCAACTAGCGGGAGCTCCTCCTACGAGCAGTACTTC
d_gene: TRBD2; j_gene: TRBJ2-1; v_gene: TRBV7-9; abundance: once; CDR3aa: CASTLDLAARGDNEQFF; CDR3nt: TGTGCCAGCACACTAGACCTAGCGGCCAGAGGCGACAATGAGCAGTTCTTC
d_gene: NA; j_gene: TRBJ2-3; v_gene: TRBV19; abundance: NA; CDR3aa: CASSRYTPVASTDTQYF; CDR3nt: TGTGCCAGTAGTAGGTACACACCCGTAGCTAGCACAGATACGCAGTATTTT
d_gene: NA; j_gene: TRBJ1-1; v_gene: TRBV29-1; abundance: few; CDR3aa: CSVEGGLDEAFF; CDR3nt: TGCAGCGTAGAGGGGGGGTTGGATGAAGCTTTCTTT
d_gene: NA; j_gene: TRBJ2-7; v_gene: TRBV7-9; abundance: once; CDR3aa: CASSPGGSYEQYF; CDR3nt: TGTGCCAGCAGCCCAGGGGGGTCCTACGAGCAGTACTTC
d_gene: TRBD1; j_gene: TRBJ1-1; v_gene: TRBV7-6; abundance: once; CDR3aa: CASSLVGQGYTEAFF; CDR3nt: TGTGCCAGCAGCTTAGTGGGACAGGGGTACACTGAAGCTTTCTTT
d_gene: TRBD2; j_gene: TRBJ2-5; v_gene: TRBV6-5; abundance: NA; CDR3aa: CASNLLAEQETQYF; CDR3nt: TGTGCCAGCAACCTACTAGCGGAGCAAGAGACCCAGTACTTC